Listed below are T cell receptor beta chains from one sample, sequenced in a study of cytomegalovirus exposure and HLA in healthy donors. Data came from immunoSEQ multiplex PCR; TCRdb stores just in-frame clones and leaves some out. The sample includes approximately 110,000 clones. The source material was PBMCs. These receptors all come from a man younger than 35 in good health and CMV-seronegative. Each CDR3 is given without its conserved first and last residue. A D gene is named only where the DNA matches it firmly.

CDR3 protein	V gene	J gene	D gene
ASSNRTSGRYEQY	TRBV19	TRBJ2-7	TRBD2
ASSPGTSGLSYNEQF	TRBV9	TRBJ2-1	TRBD2
ASSPLLGARNIQY	TRBV9	TRBJ2-4	.
ASSHNEKLF	TRBV28	TRBJ1-4	.
ASSAAGGDTGELF	TRBV5-1	TRBJ2-2	TRBD2
ASSLGQGTTEAF	TRBV11-3	TRBJ1-1	TRBD1
AGGGNQPQH	TRBV28	TRBJ1-5	.
ASSQADRGRDTEAF	TRBV4-2	TRBJ1-1	TRBD1
SVEGQNREYYGYT	TRBV29-1	TRBJ1-2	.
AISESRLDRGRIETQY	TRBV10-3	TRBJ2-5	TRBD1
AWSVRAGNADTQY	TRBV30	TRBJ2-3	.
ASSQDRQSTDTQY	TRBV4-1	TRBJ2-3	.
ASSPGQGFEQY	TRBV10-2	TRBJ2-7	TRBD1
ASRPTGGNTEAF	TRBV28	TRBJ1-1	TRBD1
AWARGGQGNTIY	TRBV30	TRBJ1-3	.
ASSQVQGGNQPQH	TRBV4-1	TRBJ1-5	.
ASRERAGYEQY	TRBV19	TRBJ2-7	.
ASSDRGQGYGYT	TRBV19	TRBJ1-2	TRBD1
ASSQRIDNTGELF	TRBV5-1	TRBJ2-2	.
ASSLGIRTGGYGYT	TRBV7-8	TRBJ1-2	TRBD1
ASSELSRGHRDTQY	TRBV6-1	TRBJ2-3	TRBD1
ASSLLGASYEQY	TRBV27	TRBJ2-7	.
ASSASGIVFYEQY	TRBV25-1	TRBJ2-7	.
SVRVGVLAYEQY	TRBV29-1	TRBJ2-7	.
ASRPGLAGANYEQY	TRBV28	TRBJ2-7	TRBD2
ASSIAPSAGGETQY	TRBV19	TRBJ2-5	TRBD2
ASSLGTSRNEQF	TRBV5-1	TRBJ2-1	TRBD2
ASSPTNRGTYNQPQH	TRBV18	TRBJ1-5	TRBD1
ASSHPEGEQY	TRBV7-8	TRBJ2-7	.
ASSQEQWGSGTQY	TRBV4-2	TRBJ2-5	.
ASSQRQENEKLF	TRBV7-9	TRBJ1-4	.
ASRSTDLEAF	TRBV18	TRBJ1-1	.
ASSLERTTRAAHQPQH	TRBV7-8	TRBJ1-5	.
ASSSGPGAYGYT	TRBV5-6	TRBJ1-2	.
ARPGLAAPEQY	TRBV9	TRBJ2-7	TRBD2
ASSPRAANSPLH	TRBV18	TRBJ1-6	.
ASRTDRVSGELF	TRBV19	TRBJ2-2	.
VSSPGQGNEQF	TRBV5-1	TRBJ2-1	TRBD1
ASSSRAFGKVDTGELF	TRBV11-2	TRBJ2-2	.
AASGESASQPQH	TRBV30	TRBJ1-5	.
ASSDTGSRDGYT	TRBV18	TRBJ1-2	.
ASHLSTDTQY	TRBV6-1	TRBJ2-3	.
ASRTGTSGRYEQY	TRBV6-1	.	TRBD2
ASSSGTGGSQPQH	TRBV7-9	TRBJ1-5	TRBD1
ASSVGGSGEAF	TRBV9	TRBJ1-1	.
TSIWTDGEQF	TRBV1	TRBJ2-1	.
ASSQAHSSLVKNIQY	TRBV4-1	TRBJ2-4	.
ASSSDLRRQGQNYGYT	TRBV7-9	TRBJ1-2	.
ASSFSTEMNTEAF	TRBV28	TRBJ1-1	.
ASIRGGNTDTQY	TRBV2	TRBJ2-3	TRBD2
ASSSFRGNQPQH	TRBV7-3	TRBJ1-5	.
ASSIAPRGNYGYT	TRBV19	TRBJ1-2	.
ASSQDGGEGANQPQH	TRBV4-1	TRBJ1-5	TRBD1
ASTLWGTDTDTQY	TRBV5-1	TRBJ2-3	TRBD1